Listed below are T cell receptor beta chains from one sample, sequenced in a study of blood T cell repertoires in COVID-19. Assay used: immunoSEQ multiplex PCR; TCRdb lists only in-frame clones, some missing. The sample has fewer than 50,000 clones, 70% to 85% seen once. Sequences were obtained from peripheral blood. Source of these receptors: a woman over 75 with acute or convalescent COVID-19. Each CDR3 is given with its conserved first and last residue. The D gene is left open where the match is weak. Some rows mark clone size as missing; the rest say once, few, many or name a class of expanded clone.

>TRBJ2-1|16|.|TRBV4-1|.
TGCGCCAGCAGCCAAGAAGTCTCGACTAGTATCTATGAGCAGTTCTTC
CASSQEVSTSIYEQFF
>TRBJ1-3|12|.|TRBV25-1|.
TGTGCCAGCAGTTCACAGGGAAACACCATATATTTT
CASSSQGNTIYF
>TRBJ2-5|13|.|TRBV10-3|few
TGTGCCATCAGTGAGTCTCAGATAGAGACCCAGTACTTC
CAISESQIETQYF
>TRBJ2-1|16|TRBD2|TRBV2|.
TGTGCCAGCAGTGAAACAGCGGGAGGGGTCTACAATGAGCAGTTCTTC
CASSETAGGVYNEQFF
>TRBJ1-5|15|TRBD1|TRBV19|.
TGTGCCAGTATGAAGGGGGCGATGGGCAATCAGCCCCAGCATTTT
CASMKGAMGNQPQHF
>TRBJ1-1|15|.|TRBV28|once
TGTGCCAGTGACCGGGGATTGACGCAGAACACTGAAGCTTTCTTT
CASDRGLTQNTEAFF
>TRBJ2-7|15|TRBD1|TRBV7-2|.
TGTGCCAGCAGCTCAGTAGGGGGCCGTACCTACGAGCAGTACTTC
CASSSVGGRTYEQYF
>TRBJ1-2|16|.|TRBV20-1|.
TGCAGTGCTAGTCCCCTCGCGTCGGGGGAACTCTATGGCTACACCTTC
CSASPLASGELYGYTF
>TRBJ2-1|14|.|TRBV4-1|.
TGCGCCAGCAGCCCGGAGGAGGGGTGGAATGAGCAGTTCTTC
CASSPEEGWNEQFF
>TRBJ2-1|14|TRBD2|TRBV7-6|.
TGTGCCAGCAGCCTACTAGCGGGAGGGGTTGAGCAGTTCTTC
CASSLLAGGVEQFF
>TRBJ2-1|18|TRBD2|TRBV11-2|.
TGTGCCAGCAGCTTCGGACTAGCGGGAATAATGAACCTCAATGAGCAGTTCTTC
CASSFGLAGIMNLNEQFF
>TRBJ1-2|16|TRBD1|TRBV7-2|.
TGTGCCAGCAGCTTCCAGGCGACAGGACAGGGGGATGGCTACACCTTC
CASSFQATGQGDGYTF
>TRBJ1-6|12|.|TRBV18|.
TGTGCCAGCTCACTAGAGGATTCACCCCTCCACTTT
CASSLEDSPLHF
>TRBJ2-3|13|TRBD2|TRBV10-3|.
TGTGCCATCAGAGCGGGAGGGCCAGATACGCAGTATTTT
CAIRAGGPDTQYF
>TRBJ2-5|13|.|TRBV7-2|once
TGTGCCAGCAGCTTAGTTACGGGAGAGACCCAGTACTTC
CASSLVTGETQYF
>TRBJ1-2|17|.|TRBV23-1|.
TGCGCCAGCAGTCACAAATCCTTAGGGGGGGGCGAGGATGGCTACACCTTC
CASSHKSLGGGEDGYTF
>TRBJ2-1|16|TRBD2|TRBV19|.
TGTGCCAGTATGTCCACTAGCGGAGTTTCCTACAATGAGCAGTTCTTC
CASMSTSGVSYNEQFF
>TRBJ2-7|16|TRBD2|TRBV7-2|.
TGTGCCAGCAGCTTAGAGGTTCTGACTAGCGGGAGGGGGTTATACTTC
CASSLEVLTSGRGLYF
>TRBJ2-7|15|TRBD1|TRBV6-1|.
TGTGCCAGCAGTGAACGGACAGGGCAGAGAGACGAGCAGTACTTC
CASSERTGQRDEQYF
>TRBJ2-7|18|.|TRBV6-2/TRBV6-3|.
TGTGCCAGCAGTAACCCCTTCTGGTCCAGTTCCAAATCCTACGAGCAGTACTTC
CASSNPFWSSSKSYEQYF
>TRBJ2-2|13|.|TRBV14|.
TGTGCCAGCAGCCGCCTAGGTACCGGGGAGCTGTTTTTT
CASSRLGTGELFF
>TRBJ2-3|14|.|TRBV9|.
TGTGCCAGCAGCGTCGTAACTAGCACAGATACGCAGTATTTT
CASSVVTSTDTQYF
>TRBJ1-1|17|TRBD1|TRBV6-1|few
TGTGCCAGCAGTGCGACAGGGGTAGTAGAAGTACGCACTGAAGCTTTCTTT
CASSATGVVEVRTEAFF
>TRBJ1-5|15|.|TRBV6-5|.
TGTGCCAGCACCCCAGGGTCGGGGGGCAATCAGCCCCAGCATTTT
CASTPGSGGNQPQHF
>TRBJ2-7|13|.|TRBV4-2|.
TGTGCCAGCAGCAGCCGGAGGGGCGACGAGCAGTACTTC
CASSSRRGDEQYF
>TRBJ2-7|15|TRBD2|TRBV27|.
TGTGCCAGCAAGAGCGGGAGCCATAGCTCCTACGAGCAGTACTTC
CASKSGSHSSYEQYF
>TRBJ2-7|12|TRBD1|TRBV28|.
TGTGCCAGCTACCTACAGGGGGGCGAGCAGTACTTC
CASYLQGGEQYF
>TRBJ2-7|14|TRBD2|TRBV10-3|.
TGTGCCATCAGTAGAGGGCTAGCGGGAGTCGAGCAGTACTTC
CAISRGLAGVEQYF
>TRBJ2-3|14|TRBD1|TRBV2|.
TGTGCCAGCAGGACAGGGACAGGTACAGATACGCAGTATTTT
CASRTGTGTDTQYF
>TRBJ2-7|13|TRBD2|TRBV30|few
TGTGCCTGGAGACTAGCGGGAACCTACGAGCAGTACTTC
CAWRLAGTYEQYF
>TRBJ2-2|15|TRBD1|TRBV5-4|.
TGTGCCAGCAGCTTGGGACAGGGGGGGCCCGGGGAGCTGTTTTTT
CASSLGQGGPGELFF
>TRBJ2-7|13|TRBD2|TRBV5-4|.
TGTGCCAGCTCGGGACTAGGGAGCTACGAGCAGTACTTC
CASSGLGSYEQYF
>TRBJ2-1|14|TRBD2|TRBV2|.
TGTGCCAGCAGTGACCTAGCGGGAGGAAATGAGCAGTTCTTC
CASSDLAGGNEQFF
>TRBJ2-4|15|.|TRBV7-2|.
TGTGCCAGCAGCGTCATACAGGGCCCCAGAAACATTCAGTACTTC
CASSVIQGPRNIQYF
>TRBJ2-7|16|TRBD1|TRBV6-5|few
TGTGCCAGCAGTTACTCAGGACAGGTCAGCTCCTACGAGCAGTACTTC
CASSYSGQVSSYEQYF
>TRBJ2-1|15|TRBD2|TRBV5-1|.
TGCGCCAGCAGCCCAGCGGGAGCTTCTTACAATGAGCAGTTCTTC
CASSPAGASYNEQFF
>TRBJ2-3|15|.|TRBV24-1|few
TGTGCCACCAGTGCCCGAGTCCTCGGCACAGATACGCAGTATTTT
CATSARVLGTDTQYF
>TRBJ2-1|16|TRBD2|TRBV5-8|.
TGTGCCAGCAGCTCCGGACTAGTCCAATATATCGTTGAGCAGTTCTTC
CASSSGLVQYIVEQFF
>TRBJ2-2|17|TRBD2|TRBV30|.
TGTGCCTGGAGTATGTCGGGAGGGCCGAGTAAAAGCTGGGAGCTGTTTTTT
CAWSMSGGPSKSWELFF
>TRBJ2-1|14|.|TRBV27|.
TGTGCCAGCAGTTTAGGAATAACGACACTAGTTCAGTTCTTC
CASSLGITTLVQFF
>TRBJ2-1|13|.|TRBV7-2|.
TGTGCCAGCAGCTTTCCGAGGGACAATGAGCAGTTCTTC
CASSFPRDNEQFF